Below, 4 T cell receptor beta chains from the same sample are listed, as sequenced in a study of Ad26.COV2.S vaccination and SARS-CoV-2 variants. Treatment given: 15 to 20 received Ad26.COV2.S at low or high dose, single or two shots; about 5 received placebo; per-sample allocation not given. The study sampled participants on day 63 after the first vaccine or placebo injection. Using immunoSEQ multiplex PCR, the repertoire was profiled, and TCRdb retains in-frame clones only, with some absent. The table includes 240,000 or so clones, approximately 90% detected once. The sample in question was peripheral blood, obtained in a trial of Ad26.COV2.S vaccine versus placebo. The receptors here all came from a person aged 18-60 years who received the Ad26.COV2.S COVID-19 vaccine or a placebo.

The count of this clone is one. The CDR3 protein is CASSSERTGFYEQYF. DNA of the CDR3: TGTGCCAGCAGCTCCGAACGCACAGGCTTCTACGAGCAGTACTTC. The rearrangement links TRBV7-2 to TRBJ2-7; the D gene is possibly TRBD1 (5 bases). From germline, CDR1 is SGHTA and CDR2 FQGNSA. The CDR3 has 15 residues. V shed 4 bases and J shed 3 bases, with 16 bases lying between them. Drawing the rest from reference TRBV7-2 and TRBJ2-7, the complete variable domain is GAGVSQSPSNKVTEKGKDVELRCDPISGHTALYWYRQSLGQGLEFLIYFQGNSAPDKSGLPSDRFSAERTGGSVSTLTIQRTQQEDSAVYLCASSSERTGFYEQYFGPGTRLTVT.

The rearrangement uses TRBV10-3 and TRBJ2-3; 7 nucleotides agree with TRBD1. This CDR3 region has 14 residues. CDR1 and CDR2 (germline): ENHRY, SYGVKD. J was trimmed by 2 bases and V by 5 bases; bases with no gene match: 4. This CDR3 is CAISRDSHTDTQYF. CDR3 DNA: TGTGCCATCAGTCGGGACAGCCACACAGATACGCAGTATTTT.

This clone was seen once. The genes are TRBV11-2 and TRBJ1-4, with D uncertain. Trimming left V 3 bases short and J 5 bases short, with 10 bases between. This CDR3 spans 14 amino acids. CDR1 SGHAT and CDR2 FQNNGV come from the germline V gene. CDR3 sequence: CASSFFGSNEKLFF. The CDR3 DNA reads as TGTGCCAGCAGCTTCTTTGGATCCAATGAAAAACTGTTTTTT.

The CDR3 is CASSPPGQTYEQYF. CDR3 bases: TGTGCCAGCTCACCTCCGGGACAGACCTACGAGCAGTACTTC. V and J are TRBV18 and TRBJ2-7, with 7 bases that match TRBD1. The ends lost 3 bases at V and 2 bases at J; junction bases unmatched: 4. CDR1 KGHSH and CDR2 LQKENI come from the germline V gene. The CDR3 spans 14 residues.